Reported below is one T cell receptor (beta chain). What antigen it recognizes has not been identified. No per-base quality is available; no much larger clone lies one base away. At the DNA level, this CDR3 is encoded by other sequences in the same sample as well. The receptor library was made with the immunoSEQ multiplex PCR assay. A mixture of 60 forward primers for TCR Vbeta segments and 13 reverse primers for TCR Jbeta segments was used in the multiplex PCR. The CDR3 region of rearranged TCR beta genes was amplified from genomic DNA with a multiplex PCR assay. On the Illumina HiSeq System, the amplified TCR beta libraries were sequenced as 87-base-pair reads. From the authors' description of their analysis: A later analysis tallied roughly 80 million unique TCR beta chains across the 666 repertoires, and around 10 million of those chains were shared by two or more donors. Raw reads were error-corrected and collapsed into unique sequences by a nearest-neighbor algorithm in which closely related sequences were merged to remove PCR and sequencing errors. Alignment of CDR3 sequences to IMGT reference sequences was used to assign V, D and J gene segments. For a sequence to be retained, a match of at least six nucleotides to both a V gene segment and a J gene segment was required. Rearrangements were called productive when the CDR3 lacked stop codons and stayed in frame with V and J; all others were non-productive. Following IMGT convention, CDR3 was defined as the stretch from the second conserved V-encoded cysteine up to the conserved J-encoded phenylalanine. Sequences without an unambiguous match to a single V gene segment were excluded from the earlier analysis of about 600 of the donors. In an earlier analysis of around 600 of the donors, V segments were called functional above 56.7% productive rearrangements and were called segregating when the between-donor standard deviation exceeded 5%. To diagnose cytomegalovirus status from the catalog of TCR beta chain sequences, a statistical classification framework was built. In a later analysis, TCR nucleotide sequences were compared against IMGT/GENE-DB human TR gene sequences so that V and J genes could be assigned. A later analysis assigned CDR3 sequences and most-parsimonious VDJ recombination scenarios with the TCRdist pipeline. A later analysis defined each TCR beta chain by its CDR3 amino acid sequence plus V-gene family, and excluded reads lacking a unique V-gene family. In a later analysis, approximately 590 highly shared, low-generation-probability nucleotide sequences were removed to address suspected cross-contamination and a sequencing artifact. A later analysis calculated a clonal expansion index for each public chain from normalized within-repertoire ranks of inferred template counts. Generation probabilities in a later analysis came from a VDJ recombination model fitted to out-of-frame rearrangements, and those results were checked against IGoR. Hypergeometric tests were used in a later analysis to score TCR-TCR, TCR-HLA and TCR-CMV co-occurrence, with a repertoire-size bias correction applied to the TCR pairs. In a later analysis, false discovery rates were estimated by permuting HLA or CMV assignments 20 times. In a later analysis, co-occurring TCRs were grouped with DBSCAN, and TCRdist sequence similarity was added when clustering was performed within HLA-allele-positive subsets. Co-occurrence clustering excluded repertoires with fewer than 30,000 or more than 120,000 public chains, plus five with anomalous nucleotide sharing. Sourced from immuneACCESS, this table was stored by TCRdb with only in-frame sequences that have V and J called. A share of the clones is absent; for the studies checked, an unresolved V gene accounts for under half, and the remainder has no known explanation. V and J calls plus clone size are reproduced from that table; the DNA served to infer D and trimming. The sample has 200,000 to 250,000 clones on record, around 73% of them singletons. The top ten hold 3% to 4% of the sample.

The cohort consisted of 670 or so healthy bone marrow donors. At the time of sampling, every cohort member was nominally healthy, though immune exposures that went unrecorded were likely present. The donor tested CMV seronegative, placing the donor among the 350 or so seronegative members of the cohort. A peripheral blood sample was collected from each donor, and TCR beta sequencing was performed on peripheral blood mononuclear cells. Genomic DNA was extracted from the blood cell samples with the Qiagen DNeasy Blood Extraction Kit. The record originates from a study of cytomegalovirus exposure and HLA in healthy donors (dated by TCRdb to the late 2010s). Regarding the study in general: According to an earlier analysis of a few hundred of the donors, 150 million to 200 million T cells yielded roughly 100 million unique TCR beta sequences and approximately 280 Gb of sequence data. About 300 gigabases of sequencing data and tens of millions of unique TCR sequences were included in an early release covering 500 to 750 HLA-typed donors. A handful of DR-DQ haplotypes were handled as single units for association and clustering because linkage in the cohort was strong. The study combined high-throughput TCR immunosequencing, statistical association of individual TCRs with disease status, and machine learning to predict cytomegalovirus infection status. On average, roughly 240,000 unique TCR beta nucleotide sequences were sequenced per donor among a few hundred genotyped donors of the cohort, with about 17% of those sequences being non-productive. In a later genetic analysis, genome-wide SNP genotypes for about 55% of the roughly 700 donors were used, and that subset was treated as a discovery cohort. The number of typed donors differed by locus: roughly 629-630 for A, B, C, DRB1 and DQB1; some 500 for DQA1; roughly 600 for DPA1; and roughly 470 for DPB1. An earlier analysis of 587 of the donors applied high-throughput TCR beta sequencing to assess whether each TCR beta V gene segment acted as functional or pseudogenic. The aim of the study was to test whether cataloging public T cell receptors could identify signatures of past pathogen exposure. The genetic ancestry cluster associated with self-reported Caucasian donors included around 76% of the 300 to 400 genotyped donors. The later analysis used no new phenotypic data to find candidate immune exposures, relying instead on TCR beta sequences and their occurrence across donors. In a later analysis, previously published TCR beta repertoires from 550 to 700 donors were re-analyzed and high-resolution HLA genotyping was added so that TCR occurrence patterns could be studied. HLA typing covered class I and class II loci at four-digit resolution. Donor age, sex, ethnicity and CMV serostatus were compiled together with the repertoire data. Using immunosequencing, the study profiled T cell repertoires from 666 subjects and related those repertoires to cytomegalovirus serostatus. Besides the first cohort of roughly 640 subjects, a separate validation cohort made up of 90 to 150 different subjects was used. Every discovery cohort repertoire had been produced on one sequencing platform.

V is shortened by 5 bases, J by 2 bases, and the region joining them spans 11 bases. There are 13 amino acids in the CDR3, from cysteine to phenylalanine inclusive. Kept here is only the CDR3 DNA, which spans 39 bases and is read in frame from base 1. The germline V gene specifies SGHRS as CDR1 and YFSETQ as CDR2. Broader findings and caveats from the paper: A later analysis associated approximately 17,000 TCR beta sequences with specific HLA alleles at a false discovery rate of 0.05. The earlier analysis of nearly 600 of the donors excluded around 17 rarely observed V segments, including chromosome 9 orphons, because counts were too low. An earlier analysis of around 500 of the donors showed that most TCR beta V segments appeared in productive rearrangements either about 90% or about 30% of the time, which broadly matched IMGT annotations. V-gene and J-gene trimming of TCR beta chains was associated with a missense DCLRE1C variant in a later genetic analysis, and the association was replicated in an independent cohort. In vitro tests confirmed that a few of the cytomegalovirus-associated TCR beta chains recognize cytomegalovirus antigens. According to a later genetic analysis, donors in an Asian-associated ancestry cluster had fewer N-insertions in productive TCRs than the roughly 700-donor mean. HLA typing was unavailable for some donors at each locus, so association tests used only the typed subset. When HLA alleles, especially DR and DQ, strongly co-occurred, TCR associations were difficult to assign to individual alleles. The presence/absence analyses assumed that sequencing depth was roughly uniform across donors, and that assumption may not be true. Linkage disequilibrium might explain the correlated functional status among segregating V segments, but an unknown experimental factor could not be ruled out. Most CMV-associated TCR beta chains appeared to be HLA-restricted in a later analysis, and the HLA associations seemed to be driven largely by CMV exposure. Cytomegalovirus status was reported to be diagnosed by the classifier with high specificity and sensitivity in both the original and validation cohorts. In a later analysis, several top co-occurrence clusters were reported to appear linked to parvovirus B19, influenza, CMV and Epstein-Barr virus. The sequencing pipeline was judged likely to have produced a cluster of highly shared sequence variants as a technical artifact. In a later analysis, HLA-associated TCR beta chains were found to be more clonally expanded and to have lower generation probabilities than equally common non-associated chains. Only TCR beta chains were sequenced in this cohort, and the absence of alpha or paired-chain data limited detectable features. A total of about 150 TCR beta chains were listed by the study as associated with cytomegalovirus. A further reported finding was that TCR beta sequences accurately predicted the HLA-A and HLA-B alleles for most subjects in the first cohort. The 87-base-pair reads could not distinguish some IMGT-functional V segments, including TRBV6-2 and TRBV6-3, so those segments were excluded. It was suggested by the authors that the approach could potentially be generalized to other disease states and immunological phenotypes. A later analysis found that TCR association rates varied across HLA loci, with DRB1 alleles showing the most associated TCRs and HLA-C alleles the fewest. Across donors, most TCR sequences were observed very rarely, whereas some public TCRs were present in many individuals. The only immune exposure information available for the cohort was CMV serostatus.

Specimen: PBMCs. This TCR was sampled from a male donor in good health and CMV-seronegative. Recombination connected TRBV5-1 to TRBJ2-7, with TRBD2 as a weak D call on 6 bases. The DNA is as follows: TGCGCCAGCAGTCTAGCGCGAACCTACGAGCAGTACTTC. Translated, it reads CASSLARTYEQYF.